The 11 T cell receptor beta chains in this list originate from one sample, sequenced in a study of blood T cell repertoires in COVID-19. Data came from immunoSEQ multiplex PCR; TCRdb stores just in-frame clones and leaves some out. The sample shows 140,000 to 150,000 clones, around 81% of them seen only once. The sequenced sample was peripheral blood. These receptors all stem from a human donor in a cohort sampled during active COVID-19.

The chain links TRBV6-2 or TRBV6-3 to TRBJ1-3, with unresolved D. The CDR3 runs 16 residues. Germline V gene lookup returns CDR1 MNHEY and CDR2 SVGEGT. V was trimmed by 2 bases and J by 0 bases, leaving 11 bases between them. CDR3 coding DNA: TGTGCCAGCAGTTACGGGCAGTTTGGCTCTGGAAACACCATATATTTT. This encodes CASSYGQFGSGNTIYF.

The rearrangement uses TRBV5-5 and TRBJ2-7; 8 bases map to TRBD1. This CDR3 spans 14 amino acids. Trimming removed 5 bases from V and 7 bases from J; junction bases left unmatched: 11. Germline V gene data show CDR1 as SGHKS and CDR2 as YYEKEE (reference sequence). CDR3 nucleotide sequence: TGTGCCAGCAGGCAGAATCAGGGGGCGAGTGAGCAGTACTTC. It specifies CASRQNQGASEQYF. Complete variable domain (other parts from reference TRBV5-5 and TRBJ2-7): DAGVTQSPTHLIKTRGQQVTLRCSPISGHKSVSWYQQVLGQGPQFIFQYYEKEERGRGNFPDRFSARQFPNYSSELNVNALLLGDSALYLCASRQNQGASEQYFGPGTRLTVT.

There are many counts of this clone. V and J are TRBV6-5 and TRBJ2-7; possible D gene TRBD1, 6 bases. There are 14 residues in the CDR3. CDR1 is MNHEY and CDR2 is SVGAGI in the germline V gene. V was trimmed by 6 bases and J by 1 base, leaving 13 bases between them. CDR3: CASRTRDTSYEQYF. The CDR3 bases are TGTGCCAGCAGAACCCGGGACACATCCTACGAGCAGTACTTC.

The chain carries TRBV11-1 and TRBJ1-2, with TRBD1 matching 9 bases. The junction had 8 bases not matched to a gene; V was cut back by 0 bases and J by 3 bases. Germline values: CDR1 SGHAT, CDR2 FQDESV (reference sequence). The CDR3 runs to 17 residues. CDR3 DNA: TGTGCCAGCAGCTTAGCGCCCGGGACAGGGTCTGACTATGGCTACACCTTC. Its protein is CASSLAPGTGSDYGYTF.

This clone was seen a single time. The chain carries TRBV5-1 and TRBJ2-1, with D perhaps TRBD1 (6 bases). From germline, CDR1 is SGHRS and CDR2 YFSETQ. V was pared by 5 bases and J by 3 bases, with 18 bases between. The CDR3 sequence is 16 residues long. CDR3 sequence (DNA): TGCGCCAGCAGTCCCACCGGGACAAAACTCTACAATGAGCAGTTCTTC. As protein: CASSPTGTKLYNEQFF.

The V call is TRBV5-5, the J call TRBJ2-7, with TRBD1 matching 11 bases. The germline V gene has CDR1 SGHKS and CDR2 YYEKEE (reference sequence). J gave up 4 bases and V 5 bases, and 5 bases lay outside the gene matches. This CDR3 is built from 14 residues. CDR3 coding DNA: TGTGCCAGCAGTCAGGACAGGGGGCTATACGAGCAGTACTTC. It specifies CASSQDRGLYEQYF.

The CDR3 region has the DNA TGTGCCAGCAGCTTACAAACTAGGGGCACAGATACGCAGTATTTT. Translated: CASSLQTRGTDTQYF. The J gene is TRBJ2-3, the V gene TRBV7-3; D might be TRBD2 (5 bases). From germline, CDR1 is SGHTA and CDR2 FQGTGA. The CDR3 loop spans 15 amino acids. V dropped 2 bases and J dropped 1 base, with 10 bases sitting between them. The full variable domain, completed using reference TRBV7-3 and TRBJ2-3, is GAGVSQTPSNKVTEKGKYVELRCDPISGHTALYWYRQSLGQGPEFLIYFQGTGAADDSGLPNDRFFAVRPEGSVSTLKIQRTERGDSAVYLCASSLQTRGTDTQYFGPGTRLTVL.

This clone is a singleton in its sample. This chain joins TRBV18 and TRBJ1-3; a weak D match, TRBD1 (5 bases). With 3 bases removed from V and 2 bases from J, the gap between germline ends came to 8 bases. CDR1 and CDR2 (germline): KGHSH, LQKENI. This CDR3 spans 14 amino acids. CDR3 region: CASSPQGTGNTIYF. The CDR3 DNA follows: TGTGCCAGCTCACCGCAGGGAACTGGAAACACCATATATTTT. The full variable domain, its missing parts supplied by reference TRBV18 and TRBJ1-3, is NAGVMQNPRHLVRRRGQEARLRCSPMKGHSHVYWYRQLPEEGLKFMVYLQKENIIDESGMPKERFSAEFPKEGPSILRIQQVVRGDSAAYFCASSPQGTGNTIYFGEGSWLTVV.

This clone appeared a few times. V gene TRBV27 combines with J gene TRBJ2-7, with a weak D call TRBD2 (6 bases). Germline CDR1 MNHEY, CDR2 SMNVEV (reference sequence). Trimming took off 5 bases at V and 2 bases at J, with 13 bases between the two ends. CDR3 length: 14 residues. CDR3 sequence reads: CASSRGNTAYEQYF. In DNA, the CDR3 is TGTGCCAGCAGTCGGGGGAACACAGCCTACGAGCAGTACTTC.

This CDR3 is CASRARTGDQETQYF. The CDR3 DNA is TGTGCCAGCAGGGCCCGGACAGGGGACCAAGAGACCCAGTACTTC. This chain joins TRBV2 and TRBJ2-5, with TRBD1 identical over 9 bases. Per the germline V gene, CDR1 is SNHLY and CDR2 is FYNNEI. V lost 6 bases to trimming and J lost 0 bases; unmatched junction nucleotides: 5. The CDR3 spans 15 residues.

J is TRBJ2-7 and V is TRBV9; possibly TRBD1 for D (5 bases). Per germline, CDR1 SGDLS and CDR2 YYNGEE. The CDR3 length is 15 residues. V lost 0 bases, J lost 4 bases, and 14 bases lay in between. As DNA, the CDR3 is TGTGCCAGCAGCGTAGGGTGGGGCAGGGCATACGAGCAGTACTTC. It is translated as CASSVGWGRAYEQYF.